The source of this T cell receptor beta chain is a study of beta chain features in type 1 diabetes. Findings and limits, study-wide: Among patients with Type 1 diabetes, TCRB CDR3s were moderately but significantly shorter in every one of the four CD4+ subsets.

Germline CDR1 and CDR2: GTSNPN and SVGIG (reference sequence). The CDR3 has 14 residues. Trimming cost V 4 bases and J 5 bases, with 17 bases left between them. This clone was picked up a small number of times. Antigen unknown. Donors underwent one heparinised blood draw, about 120 mL on average. Expressed TCRB transcripts got sequenced, as all isolated RNA was reverse transcribed. TCRdb keeps only in-frame clones here, not all; method: immunoSEQ multiplex PCR. The sample holds more than 550,000 clones; more than 12% are singletons and the top ten take around 0.04%. The origin of this receptor is a young man with type 1 diabetes. The chain carries TRBV30 and TRBJ2-5; perhaps D is TRBD1 or TRBD2 (5 bases each). The sample consisted of naive CD4+ T cells from blood. The CDR3 DNA is TGTGCCTGGAAAAGGGGACCACCGTTGGAGACCCAGTACTTC. It translates to CAWKRGPPLETQYF.